The source of this T cell receptor beta chain is a study of somatic mutations in cytotoxic T cells in rheumatoid arthritis. In the study overall: Peripheral blood samples of around 30 ml EDTA were taken from patients directly after diagnosis and before treatment.

In the case of this clone: The target antigen is unknown.

Findings and limits, study-wide: In rheumatoid arthritis patients, unlike healthy controls, CD8+ clonality rose with age.

Measured with immunoSEQ multiplex PCR; TCRdb has only the in-frame clones, and not every one. The table records more than 8,000 clones, over 75% of them present only once. Sequencing used CD8+ T cells sorted from blood. This clonotype was obtained from an adult with rheumatoid arthritis.

DNA for the CDR3: TGTGCCAGCAGAGGGGACAGCTCCTACGAGCAGTACTTC. Protein sequence: CASRGDSSYEQYF. The rearrangement joins TRBV2 to TRBJ2-7, with 7 bases aligning to TRBD1. Germline V gene lookup returns CDR1 SNHLY and CDR2 FYNNEI. This CDR3 contains 13 residues. Trimming removed 6 bases from V and 0 bases from J; junction bases left unmatched: 2.